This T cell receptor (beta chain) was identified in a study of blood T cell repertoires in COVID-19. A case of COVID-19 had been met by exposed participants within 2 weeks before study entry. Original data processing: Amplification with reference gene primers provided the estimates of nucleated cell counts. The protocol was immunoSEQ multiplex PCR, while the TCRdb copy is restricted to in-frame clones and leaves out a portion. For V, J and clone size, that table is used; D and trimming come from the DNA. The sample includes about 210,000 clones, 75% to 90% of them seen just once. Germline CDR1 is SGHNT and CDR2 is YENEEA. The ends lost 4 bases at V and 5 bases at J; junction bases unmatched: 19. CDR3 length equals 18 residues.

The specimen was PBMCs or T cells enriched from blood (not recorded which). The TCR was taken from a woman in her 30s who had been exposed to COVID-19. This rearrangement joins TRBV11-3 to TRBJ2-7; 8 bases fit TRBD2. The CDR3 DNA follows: TGTGCCAGCAGCTCCGGTAGCGGGGACTGGGTAGGGGTGAACGAGCAGTACTTC. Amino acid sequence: CASSSGSGDWVGVNEQYF.